This is a list of T cell receptor beta chains from one sample in a study of blood T cell repertoires in COVID-19. Repertoires were generated with immunoSEQ multiplex PCR, while TCRdb's copy carries only in-frame clones and drops some. The sample contains 200,000 to 250,000 clones, 86% of which appear only once. Material for sequencing was peripheral blood. The receptor source for this set is a man aged 30 to 45 who had recovered from COVID-19. The CDR3 runs from the conserved cysteine through the conserved F or W.

v_call,j_call,cdr3_aa
TRBV25-1,TRBJ2-3,CASNSPPFGQYF
TRBV9,TRBJ1-5,CASSYGDTLTPQHF
TRBV2,TRBJ1-5,CASSRTGFNQPQHF
TRBV3-1/TRBV3-2,TRBJ2-3,CASSHFGRTTDTQYF
TRBV7-2,TRBJ1-1,CASSLAWPLRGNTEAFF
TRBV6-5,TRBJ2-7,CASSYGRHPPYEQYF
TRBV27,TRBJ1-2,CASSFYRDRVNGYTF
TRBV29-1,TRBJ1-4,CSVAKDRHEKLFF
TRBV25-1,TRBJ1-2,CASSEWGTGKYQNYGYTF
TRBV12-3/TRBV12-4,TRBJ1-2,CASSFTPNYGYTF
TRBV19,TRBJ1-1,CASRWGVDTEAFF
TRBV4-3,TRBJ1-1,CASSPGEENTEAFF
TRBV6-4,TRBJ2-6,CASSPRTGVHSGANVLTF
TRBV11-2,TRBJ2-7,CASSFRTDSFYEQYF
TRBV3-1/TRBV3-2,TRBJ1-2,CASSQEVLGAIVNYGYTF
TRBV29-1,TRBJ2-3,CSADPGTDTQYF
TRBV3-1/TRBV3-2,TRBJ1-4,CASRLQTGSGEKLFF
TRBV30,TRBJ1-2,CAWTPDRGHYGYTF
TRBV7-8,TRBJ1-5,CASSLFSDQPQHF
TRBV7-2,TRBJ2-7,CASSSGLAGTYEQYF
TRBV7-8,TRBJ2-3,CASSPQGTSGVYTQYF
TRBV28,TRBJ1-1,CASSTGQGRTEAFF
TRBV27,TRBJ1-2,CASSLWRGRGAGNGYTF
TRBV10-3,TRBJ1-4,CAIREAPAGDKLFF
TRBV4-3,TRBJ1-3,CASSQVAGGAGNTIYF
TRBV10-3,TRBJ1-5,CAIRPSGGHQPQHF
TRBV19,TRBJ1-5,CAGGGLSNQPQHF
TRBV4-1,TRBJ1-5,CASTLQGISNQPQHF
TRBV19,TRBJ1-2,CASSIVHGTGYYGYTF
TRBV9,TRBJ2-2,CASSVAEGAWVGELFF
TRBV4-2,TRBJ1-5,CASSQADRNSNQPQHF
TRBV4-2,TRBJ2-5,CASSQDSAGGETQYF
TRBV14,TRBJ1-2,CASSQGVRGTYGYTF
TRBV7-8,TRBJ1-4,CASSLGPGTNEKLFF
TRBV5-1,TRBJ2-1,CASSPSQRNEQFF
TRBV11-2,TRBJ2-3,CASSLRTSGTTDTQYF
TRBV24-1,TRBJ2-1,CATSERLAGLQFF
TRBV6-6,TRBJ1-1,CASSTARQGIAFF
TRBV19,TRBJ1-2,CASSIGSGVLVDYGYTF
TRBV27,TRBJ1-5,CASSLADRLNQPQHF
TRBV7-6,TRBJ2-3,CASSLYVAGGPDTQYF
TRBV7-2,TRBJ2-2,CASSLREIGELFF
TRBV12-3/TRBV12-4,TRBJ2-7,CASSRQLSYEQYF
TRBV9,TRBJ2-2,CASSVVRAGLPHTGELFF
TRBV6-4,TRBJ2-2,CASSDSATGELFF
TRBV11-2,TRBJ1-2,CASSLDLFSYGYTF
TRBV27,TRBJ2-3,CASRQIGAGSSGGTDTQYF
TRBV19,TRBJ1-3,CASSMTGYVAGNTIYF
TRBV6-5,TRBJ2-7,CASSGQSGAYEQYF
TRBV27,TRBJ1-2,CASSLRRVLGGAGQGYTF
TRBV11-2,TRBJ1-1,CASSLVGQGWNTEAFF
TRBV4-1,TRBJ2-7,CASSGLQGYEQYF
TRBV2,TRBJ2-2,CASTGLAGFANTGELFF
TRBV27,TRBJ1-3,CASSLSRSGNTIYF
TRBV7-5,TRBJ2-1,CARSETRGLGDNNEQFF
TRBV14,TRBJ1-1,CASSQVRGTEAFF
TRBV7-2,TRBJ2-3,CASSISGGAQGTQYF
TRBV6-4,TRBJ1-5,CASSGGINQPQHF
TRBV10-3,TRBJ1-6,CAAADSSPLHF
TRBV5-1,TRBJ2-3,CASSLGLGGGTGTDTQYF